The 31 T cell receptor beta chains reported below all come from one sample, sequenced in a study of cytotoxic CD8 clonotypes in ibrutinib-treated CLL. Sequencing was performed with immunoSEQ multiplex PCR; in TCRdb, only in-frame clones are kept and a portion is missing. The sample holds about 92,000 clones, about 74% seen once. Sequenced here: PBMCs, sampled after 24 months of ibrutinib treatment. The receptors shown here come from a human donor with chronic lymphocytic leukemia.

The CDR3 nucleotides read TGTGCCAGCAGCAAACAACGGACAGGAGCCCACTATGGCTACACCTTC. Its protein is CASSKQRTGAHYGYTF. The chain carries TRBV2 and TRBJ1-2; 7 bases match TRBD1. V shed 6 bases and J 3 bases; nucleotides not matched to a gene: 13. The germline V gene has CDR1 SNHLY and CDR2 FYNNEI. This CDR3 is built from 16 residues.

This clone appeared a few times. The chain couples TRBV21-1 to TRBJ2-7; TRBD2, the D gene given by the table, was not confirmed from the DNA. TRBV21-1 is reported as a pseudogene. The CDR3 totals 17 residues. The CDR3 nucleotides read TGTGCCAGCAGCAAAGTATCCGGGACTAGGAGCTCCTACGAGCAGTACTTC. Translation: CASSKVSGTRSSYEQYF.

The J gene is TRBJ2-7, the V gene TRBV19, with 10 nucleotides matching TRBD1. V dropped 4 bases and J dropped 6; count of bases not matched to a gene: 6. The CDR3 sequence is 14 residues long. From germline, CDR1 is LNHDA and CDR2 SQIVND (reference sequence). CDR3 in amino acids: CASSRGTGEGEQYF. The CDR3 DNA follows: TGTGCCAGTAGTAGGGGGACAGGGGAGGGCGAGCAGTACTTC. Drawing the rest from reference TRBV19 and TRBJ2-7, the complete variable domain is DGGITQSPKYLFRKEGQNVTLSCEQNLNHDAMYWYRQDPGQGLRLIYYSQIVNDFQKGDIAEGYSVSREKKESFPLTVTSAQKNPTAFYLCASSRGTGEGEQYFGPGTRLTVT.

This chain joins TRBV15 and TRBJ2-5; perhaps TRBD2 as D (6 bases). The CDR3 is 14 residues long. Trimming took off 1 base at V and 2 bases at J, with 8 bases between the two ends. Germline V gene data show CDR1 as LNHNV and CDR2 as YYDKDF (reference sequence). CDR3 DNA sequence: TGTGCCACCAGCAGAGGGGGGGTGCAAGAGACCCAGTACTTC. Amino acids: CATSRGGVQETQYF. The variable domain in full, completed from reference TRBV15 and TRBJ2-5, reads DAMVIQNPRYQVTQFGKPVTLSCSQTLNHNVMYWYQQKSSQAPKLLFHYYDKDFNNEADTPDNFQSRRPNTSFCFLDIRSPGLGDTAMYLCATSRGGVQETQYFGPGTRLLVL.

This chain joins TRBV11-2 and TRBJ2-3, with D possibly called TRBD1 or TRBD2 (5 bases each). Deletions cut 5 bases from V and 1 base from J, with 10 bases between. The CDR3 covers 14 residues. Germline V gene sequence: CDR1 SGHAT, CDR2 FQNNGV. The CDR3 spells CASSPGDRTDTQYF. DNA of the CDR3: TGTGCCAGCAGCCCCGGGGACCGCACAGATACGCAGTATTTT.

A single count supports this clone. This chain links TRBV4-2 with TRBJ2-1; the D is unclear. The CDR3 contains 18 residues. Trimming took 1 base from V and 1 from J, leaving 17 bases between them. The germline V gene encodes CDR1 LGHNA and CDR2 YNFKEQ. The CDR3 loop is CASSQGVGKGISYNEQFF. CDR3 DNA: TGTGCCAGCAGCCAAGGGGTGGGAAAAGGGATATCCTACAATGAGCAGTTCTTC.

The chain carries TRBV5-6 and TRBJ2-3, with D perhaps matching TRBD2 (6 bases). CDR1 and CDR2 from the germline V gene are SGHDT and YYEEEE. V was clipped by 3 bases and J by 2 bases, with 13 bases between them. CDR3 length: 15 amino acids. In DNA form, the CDR3 reads TGTGCCAGCAGCTGGCGGGGCGGGAACACAGATACGCAGTATTTT. This translates into CASSWRGGNTDTQYF. Full variable domain (outside the CDR3, taken from reference TRBV5-6 and TRBJ2-3): DAGVTQSPTHLIKTRGQQVTLRCSPKSGHDTVSWYQQALGQGPQFIFQYYEEEERQRGNFPDRFSGHQFPNYSSELNVNALLLGDSALYLCASSWRGGNTDTQYFGPGTRLTVL.

CDR3 loop: CATRGGSSLVGELFF. CDR3 nucleotides: TGTGCCACCCGTGGCGGGAGTTCATTAGTCGGGGAGCTGTTTTTT. The chain couples TRBV28 to TRBJ2-2; the match to TRBD2 covers 7 bases. The V segment lost 10 bases and the J segment 7 bases; nucleotides outside the gene matches: 15. Germline CDR1 is MDHEN and CDR2 is SYDVKM. The CDR3 consists of 15 residues.

J is TRBJ1-2 and V is TRBV27; the D gene is possibly TRBD1 (6 bases). Trimming took off 9 bases at V and 8 bases at J, with 13 bases between the two ends. Germline CDR1 reads MNHEY; CDR2 reads SMNVEV (reference sequence). The CDR3 is made up of 11 amino acids. This CDR3 is CASGWDTGYTF. The CDR3 DNA sequence: TGTGCCAGTGGGTGGGACACCGGCTACACCTTC.

The chain employs TRBV12-5 and TRBJ2-3; D is perhaps TRBD1 (6 bases). The germline CDR1 and CDR2 sequences are LGHNT and FRNRAP. The CDR3 runs to 14 residues. V lost 1 base, J lost 6 bases, and 11 bases lay in between. CDR3 nucleotides: TGTGCTAGTGGTTTGGGTACAGGGCCCGATACGCAGTATTTT. It is translated as CASGLGTGPDTQYF.

The rearrangement uses TRBV18 and TRBJ2-7, with TRBD1 matching over 11 bases. The CDR3 is 14 amino acids. The ends lost 5 bases at V and 5 bases at J; junction bases unmatched: 5. Looked up from germline, CDR1 is KGHSH and CDR2 is LQKENI. The CDR3 protein is CASSSDRGLHEQYF. The CDR3 nucleotides are TGTGCCAGCTCATCGGACAGGGGGCTCCACGAGCAGTACTTC. Full variable domain (remainder filled in from reference TRBV18 and TRBJ2-7): NAGVMQNPRHLVRRRGQEARLRCSPMKGHSHVYWYRQLPEEGLKFMVYLQKENIIDESGMPKERFSAEFPKEGPSILRIQQVVRGDSAAYFCASSSDRGLHEQYFGPGTRLTVT.

The chain uses TRBV7-8 and TRBJ1-2; D is unresolved. This CDR3 spans 15 amino acids. V lost 5 bases, J lost 3 bases, and 16 bases lay in between. CDR1 and CDR2 from the germline V gene are SGHVS and FQNEAQ. The CDR3 DNA sequence: TGTGCCAGCAGCCACTTCCCGGGCTCAGACTATGGCTACACCTTC. This gives the protein CASSHFPGSDYGYTF.

This clone was counted a single time. This CDR3 reads CASSVVGQGQETQYF. DNA for the CDR3: TGTGCCAGCAGCGTTGTCGGGCAGGGCCAAGAGACCCAGTACTTC. This rearrangement joins TRBV9 to TRBJ2-5, with a possible D match to TRBD1 (5 bases). This CDR3 is 15 amino acids long. CDR1 and CDR2 from the germline V gene are SGDLS and YYNGEE. Deletions cut 2 bases from V and 1 base from J, with 12 bases between.

The rearrangement uses TRBV30 and TRBJ2-1; D not certain. This CDR3 comprises 12 residues. Trimming left V 7 bases short and J 2 bases short, with 9 bases between. Germline lookup yields CDR1 GTSNPN and CDR2 SVGIG (reference sequence). The CDR3 reads CASAGTYNEQFF. The CDR3 region has the DNA TGTGCCTCCGCTGGCACCTACAATGAGCAGTTCTTC.

This rearrangement joins TRBV11-2 to TRBJ1-6; no clear D. Trimming pared 0 bases from V and 9 bases from J, leaving 3 bases between. The CDR3 consists of 12 residues. Germline V lookup: CDR1 SGHAT, CDR2 FQNNGV. Written as DNA, the CDR3 is TGTGCCAGCAGCTTAGAATCTTCACCCCTCCACTTT. Encoded protein: CASSLESSPLHF.

The chain uses TRBV15 and TRBJ1-1; 9 nucleotides match TRBD1. The V gene's germline CDR1 is LNHNV and CDR2 YYDKDF (reference sequence). V was pared by 8 bases and J by 6 bases, with 13 bases of the junction left unmatched. CDR3 length equals 15 residues. The CDR3 region has the DNA TGTGCCACCGGTTTGAGGGAACAGGGGGCGCCTGAAGCTTTCTTT. It yields the protein CATGLREQGAPEAFF.

The chain joins TRBV5-1 to TRBJ2-2; TRBD2 aligns across 8 bases. CDR1 is SGHRS, CDR2 YFSETQ, per germline. The V and J ends lost 3 bases and 1 base, in that order; junction bases with no gene match: 5. The CDR3 runs to 16 residues. DNA of the CDR3: TGCGCCAGCAGCTCCCTCGGGGGGGTGAACACCGGGGAGCTGTTTTTT. Protein sequence: CASSSLGGVNTGELFF. Full variable domain (outside the CDR3, taken from reference TRBV5-1 and TRBJ2-2): KAGVTQTPRYLIKTRGQQVTLSCSPISGHRSVSWYQQTPGQGLQFLFEYFSETQRNKGNFPGRFSGRQFSNSRSEMNVSTLELGDSALYLCASSSLGGVNTGELFFGEGSRLTVL.

This clone was found a few times. The chain is built from TRBV7-9 and TRBJ2-5; no clear D gene. The CDR3 sequence is 15 residues long. The germline CDR1 and CDR2 sequences are SEHNR and FQNEAQ (reference sequence). Between the trimmed V and J ends, which lost 0 bases and 2 bases, there was a span of 10 bases. CDR3 sequence: CASSLALSTQETQYF. The CDR3 DNA follows: TGTGCCAGCAGCTTAGCGCTGTCAACTCAAGAGACCCAGTACTTC.

This clone has just one count. V gene TRBV7-2 combines with J gene TRBJ2-7; no firm D call. Germline V gives CDR1 SGHTA, CDR2 FQGNSA. This CDR3 has 12 residues. The V end lost 2 bases, the J end lost 12 bases, and 14 bases lay between the germline ends. The CDR3 loop is CASSLIFTEAYF. In DNA, the CDR3 is TGTGCCAGCAGCTTAATTTTTACAGAGGCGTACTTC.

V and J are TRBV19 and TRBJ1-2; 7 bases are shared with TRBD1. CDR3 length: 13 residues. The germline V gene encodes CDR1 LNHDA and CDR2 SQIVND (reference sequence). Trimming at V came to 10 bases and at J to 1 base, leaving 6 bases not matched to a gene. CDR3 sequence reads: CATTDRVNYGYTF. CDR3 bases: TGTGCCACCACAGACAGGGTTAACTATGGCTACACCTTC.

The V gene is TRBV7-9, the J gene TRBJ2-7; D remains unclear. V gave up 5 bases and J gave up 0 bases, with 11 bases separating them. The CDR3 extends over 14 amino acids. Germline V gives CDR1 SEHNR, CDR2 FQNEAQ (reference sequence). The CDR3 reads CASSRVESSYEQYF. Written as DNA, the CDR3 is TGTGCCAGCAGCCGTGTCGAGAGCTCCTACGAGCAGTACTTC.

The chain couples TRBV27 to TRBJ1-6; 9 nucleotides agree with TRBD1. V lost 8 bases and J lost 9; bases outside the gene matches: 14. Germline V CDR1 and CDR2: MNHEY, SMNVEV (reference sequence). This CDR3 region has 16 residues. DNA of the CDR3: TGTGCCAGCTCATTAACTTCGGGACAGGGAGCTTCACCCCTCCACTTT. Translating gives CASSLTSGQGASPLHF.

This sequence joins TRBV28 and TRBJ2-1; 7 nucleotides agree with TRBD2. The J segment lost 4 bases and the V segment lost 2 bases, leaving 5 bases of the junction unmatched. Looked up from germline, CDR1 is MDHEN and CDR2 is SYDVKM. This CDR3 has 15 amino acids. CDR3 DNA: TGTGCCAGCAGTTTAGAGCACGGGGGGTACAATGAGCAGTTCTTC. This encodes CASSLEHGGYNEQFF.

The chain links TRBV4-1 to TRBJ2-5; D is possibly TRBD2 (6 bases). CDR1 and CDR2 from the germline V gene are MGHRA and YSYEKL. This CDR3 spans 17 amino acids. The V and J ends lost 6 bases and 5 bases respectively, with 25 bases between them. CDR3 sequence reads: CASRKSLLGWEDETQYF. CDR3 in DNA: TGCGCCAGCAGAAAATCGTTACTAGGCTGGGAGGATGAGACCCAGTACTTC.

V gene TRBV5-4 combines with J gene TRBJ1-5; D gene uncertain. Trimming removed 4 bases at V and 14 bases at J, with 19 bases between. The CDR3 extends over 13 amino acids. The germline V gene has CDR1 SGHNT and CDR2 YYREEE (reference sequence). The CDR3 region is CASSPDPGRWEHF. CDR3 nucleotides: TGTGCCAGCAGCCCCGACCCGGGAAGATGGGAGCATTTT.

V usage is TRBV18 and J usage is TRBJ1-4; the D gene is possibly TRBD1 (5 bases). Germline V lookup: CDR1 KGHSH, CDR2 LQKENI. V was shortened by 4 bases and J by 5 bases, with 14 bases between the two germline ends. The length of the CDR3 is 15 residues. DNA of the CDR3: TGTGCCAGCTCACTGATGGGGACCCAAAATGAAAAACTGTTTTTT. This gives the protein CASSLMGTQNEKLFF.

The rearrangement links TRBV9 to TRBJ2-2, with 8 bases aligning to TRBD2. This CDR3 comprises 15 residues. Germline V gene lookup returns CDR1 SGDLS and CDR2 YYNGEE. J lost 1 base, V lost 4 bases, and 3 bases had no gene match. The CDR3 nucleotides read TGTGCCAGCAGCCCGGGGGGGCGGAACACCGGGGAGCTGTTTTTT. As protein: CASSPGGRNTGELFF.

This clone was detected once. J is TRBJ1-1 and V is TRBV28; D ambiguous. CDR3 size: 12 residues. Germline CDR1 is MDHEN and CDR2 is SYDVKM. Trimming shortened V by 6 bases and J by 4 bases, and 9 bases separated the two germline ends. The CDR3 DNA is TGTGCCAGCAGCCCAGGTTTCACTGAAGCTTTCTTT. Protein: CASSPGFTEAFF.

V is TRBV29-1 and J is TRBJ2-1; no clear D gene. V shed 3 bases and J shed 6 bases, with 15 bases lying between them. Looked up from germline, CDR1 is SQVTM and CDR2 is ANQGSEA. The CDR3 has 14 residues. The CDR3 bases are TGCAGCGTTGAGAGGCAGGTAGTGGGCAATGAGCAGTTCTTC. Amino acids: CSVERQVVGNEQFF.

This clone has only a few counts. The genes are TRBV7-6 and TRBJ1-2, with D uncertain. CDR3 size: 15 residues. Per germline, CDR1 SGHVS and CDR2 FNYEAQ. V lost 0 bases and J 8 bases, leaving 16 bases between the germline ends. CDR3 DNA sequence: TGTGCCAGCAGCTTAGCCCCCGACTCTTTAGGGGGCTACACCTTC. Its translation is CASSLAPDSLGGYTF.

The chain has TRBV18 and TRBJ2-4; possible D gene TRBD2, 5 bases. This CDR3 has 16 amino acids. Germline loops: CDR1 KGHSH, CDR2 LQKENI. V lost 1 base to trimming and J lost 2 bases, with 12 bases between them. CDR3 DNA sequence: TGTGCCAGCTCACCACTCCCTAGCAACTCCAAAAACATTCAGTACTTC. This translates into CASSPLPSNSKNIQYF.